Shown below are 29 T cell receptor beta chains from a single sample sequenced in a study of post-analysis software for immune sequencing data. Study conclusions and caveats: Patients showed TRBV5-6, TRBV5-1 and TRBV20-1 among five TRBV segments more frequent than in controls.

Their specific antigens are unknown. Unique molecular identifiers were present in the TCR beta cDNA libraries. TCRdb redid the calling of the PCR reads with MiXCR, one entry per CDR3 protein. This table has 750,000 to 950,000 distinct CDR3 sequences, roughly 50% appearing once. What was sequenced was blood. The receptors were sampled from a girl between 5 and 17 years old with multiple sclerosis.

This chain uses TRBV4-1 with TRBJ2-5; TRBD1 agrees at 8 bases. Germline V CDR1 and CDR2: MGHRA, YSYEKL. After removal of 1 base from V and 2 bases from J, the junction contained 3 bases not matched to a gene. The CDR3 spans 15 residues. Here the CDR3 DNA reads TGCGCCAGCAGCCAAGTAGGGACAGGTCAAGAGACCCAGTACTTC. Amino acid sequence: CASSQVGTGQETQYF.

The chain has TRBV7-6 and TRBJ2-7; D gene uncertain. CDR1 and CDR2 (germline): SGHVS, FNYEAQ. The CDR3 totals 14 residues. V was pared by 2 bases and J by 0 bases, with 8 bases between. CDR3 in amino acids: CASSLSHPSYEQYF. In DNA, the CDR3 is TGTGCCAGCAGCTTATCCCATCCCTCCTACGAGCAGTACTTC.

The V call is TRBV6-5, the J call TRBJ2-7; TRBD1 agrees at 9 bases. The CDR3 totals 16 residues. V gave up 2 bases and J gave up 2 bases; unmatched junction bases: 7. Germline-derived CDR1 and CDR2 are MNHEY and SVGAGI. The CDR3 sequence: CASSYPQTGGTYEQYF. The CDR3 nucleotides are TGTGCCAGCAGTTACCCCCAGACAGGGGGTACCTACGAGCAGTACTTC.

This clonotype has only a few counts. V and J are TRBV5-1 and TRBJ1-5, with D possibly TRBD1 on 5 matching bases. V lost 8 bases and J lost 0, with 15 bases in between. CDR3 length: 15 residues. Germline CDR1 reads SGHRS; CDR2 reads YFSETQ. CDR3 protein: CASSPDGHSNQPQHF. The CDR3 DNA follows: TGCGCCAGTAGCCCGGACGGACATAGCAATCAGCCCCAGCATTTT. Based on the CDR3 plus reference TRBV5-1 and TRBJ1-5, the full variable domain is KAGVTQTPRYLIKTRGQQVTLSCSPISGHRSVSWYQQTPGQGLQFLFEYFSETQRNKGNFPGRFSGRQFSNSRSEMNVSTLELGDSALYLCASSPDGHSNQPQHFGDGTRLSIL.

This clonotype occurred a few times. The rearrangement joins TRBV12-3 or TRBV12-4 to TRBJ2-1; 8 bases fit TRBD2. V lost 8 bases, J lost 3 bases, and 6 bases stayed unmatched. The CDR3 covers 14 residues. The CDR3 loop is CASSGGGLYNEQFF. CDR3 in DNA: TGTGCCAGCTCCGGGGGGGGGCTCTACAATGAGCAGTTCTTC.

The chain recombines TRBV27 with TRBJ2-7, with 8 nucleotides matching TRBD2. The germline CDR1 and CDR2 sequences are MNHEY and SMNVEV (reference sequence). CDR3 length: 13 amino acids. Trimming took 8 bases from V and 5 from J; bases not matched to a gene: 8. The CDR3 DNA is TGTGCCAGCCGGGGGGGACCTTCCCACGAGCAGTACTTC. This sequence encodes CASRGGPSHEQYF.

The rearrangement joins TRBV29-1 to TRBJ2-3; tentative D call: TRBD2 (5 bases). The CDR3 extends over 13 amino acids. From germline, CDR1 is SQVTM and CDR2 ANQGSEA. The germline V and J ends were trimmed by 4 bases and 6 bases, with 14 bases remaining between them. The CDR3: CSVARISGDTQYF. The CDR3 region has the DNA TGCAGCGTTGCCCGGATATCGGGGGATACGCAGTATTTT.

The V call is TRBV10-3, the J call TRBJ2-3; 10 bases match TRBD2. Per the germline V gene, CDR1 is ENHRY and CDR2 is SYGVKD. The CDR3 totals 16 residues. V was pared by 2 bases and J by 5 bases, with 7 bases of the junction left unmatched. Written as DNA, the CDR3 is TGTGCCATCAGTGAGGAAAAGCGGGGGGGCCAAGATACGCAGTATTTT. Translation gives CAISEEKRGGQDTQYF.

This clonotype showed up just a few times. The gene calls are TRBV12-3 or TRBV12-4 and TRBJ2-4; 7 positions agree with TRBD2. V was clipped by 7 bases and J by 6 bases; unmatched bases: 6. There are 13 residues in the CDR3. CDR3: CASTTGEGNIQYF. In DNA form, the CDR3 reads TGTGCCAGCACCACGGGGGAGGGAAACATTCAGTACTTC.

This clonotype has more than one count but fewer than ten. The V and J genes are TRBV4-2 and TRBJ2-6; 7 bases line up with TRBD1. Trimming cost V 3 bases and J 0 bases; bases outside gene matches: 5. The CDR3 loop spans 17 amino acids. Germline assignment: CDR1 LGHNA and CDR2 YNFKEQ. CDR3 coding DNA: TGTGCCAGCAGCCACACACAGGGGCGCTCTGGGGCCAACGTCCTGACTTTC. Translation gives CASSHTQGRSGANVLTF.

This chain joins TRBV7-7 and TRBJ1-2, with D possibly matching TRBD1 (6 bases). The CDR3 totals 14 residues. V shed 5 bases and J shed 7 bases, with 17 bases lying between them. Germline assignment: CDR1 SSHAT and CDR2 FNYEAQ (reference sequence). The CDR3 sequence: CASSQASGGPGYTF. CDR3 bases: TGTGCCAGCAGCCAAGCGTCCGGGGGCCCTGGCTACACCTTC.

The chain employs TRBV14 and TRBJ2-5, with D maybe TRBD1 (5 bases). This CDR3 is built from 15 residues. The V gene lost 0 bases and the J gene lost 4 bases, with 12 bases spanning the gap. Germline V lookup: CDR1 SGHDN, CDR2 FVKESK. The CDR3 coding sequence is TGTGCCAGCAGCCAAGATGTCAGGGTGGGAGAGACCCAGTACTTC. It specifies CASSQDVRVGETQYF.

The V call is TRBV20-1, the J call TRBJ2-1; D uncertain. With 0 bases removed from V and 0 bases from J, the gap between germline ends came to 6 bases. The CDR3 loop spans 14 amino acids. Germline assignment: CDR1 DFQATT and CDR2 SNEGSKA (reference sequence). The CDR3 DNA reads TGCAGTGCTAGAGAGGGCCTCTCCTACAATGAGCAGTTCTTC. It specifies CSAREGLSYNEQFF.

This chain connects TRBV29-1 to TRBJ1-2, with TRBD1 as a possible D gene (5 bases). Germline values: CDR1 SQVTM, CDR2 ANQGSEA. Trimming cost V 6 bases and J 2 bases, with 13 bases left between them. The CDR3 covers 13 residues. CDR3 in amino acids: CSVGGTVNYGYTF. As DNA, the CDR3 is TGCAGCGTCGGGGGGACGGTGAACTATGGCTACACCTTC.

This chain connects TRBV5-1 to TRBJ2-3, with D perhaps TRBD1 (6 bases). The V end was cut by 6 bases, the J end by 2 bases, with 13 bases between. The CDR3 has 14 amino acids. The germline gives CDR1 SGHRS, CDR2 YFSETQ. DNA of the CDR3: TGCGCCAGCAATGAGGGACACCTCACAGATACGCAGTATTTT. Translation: CASNEGHLTDTQYF.

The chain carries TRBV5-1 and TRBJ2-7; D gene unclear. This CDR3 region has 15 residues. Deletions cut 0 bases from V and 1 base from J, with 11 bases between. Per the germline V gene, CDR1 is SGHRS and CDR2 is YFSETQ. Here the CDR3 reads CASSLVRPLSYEQYF. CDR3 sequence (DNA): TGCGCCAGCAGCTTGGTCAGACCTCTTTCCTACGAGCAGTACTTC.

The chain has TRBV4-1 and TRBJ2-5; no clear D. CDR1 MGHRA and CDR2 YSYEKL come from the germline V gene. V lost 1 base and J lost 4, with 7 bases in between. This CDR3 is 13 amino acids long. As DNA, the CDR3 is TGCGCCAGCAGCCAAGGCTTCTTAGAGACCCAGTACTTC. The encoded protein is CASSQGFLETQYF.

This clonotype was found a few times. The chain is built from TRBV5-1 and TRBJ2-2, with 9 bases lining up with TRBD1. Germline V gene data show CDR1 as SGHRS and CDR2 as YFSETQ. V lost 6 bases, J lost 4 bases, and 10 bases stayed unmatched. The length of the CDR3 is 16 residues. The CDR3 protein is CASKSPGQGPTGELFF. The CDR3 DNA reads TGCGCCAGCAAGAGCCCGGGACAGGGCCCCACCGGGGAGCTGTTTTTT. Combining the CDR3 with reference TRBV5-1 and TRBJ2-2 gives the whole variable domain KAGVTQTPRYLIKTRGQQVTLSCSPISGHRSVSWYQQTPGQGLQFLFEYFSETQRNKGNFPGRFSGRQFSNSRSEMNVSTLELGDSALYLCASKSPGQGPTGELFFGEGSRLTVL.

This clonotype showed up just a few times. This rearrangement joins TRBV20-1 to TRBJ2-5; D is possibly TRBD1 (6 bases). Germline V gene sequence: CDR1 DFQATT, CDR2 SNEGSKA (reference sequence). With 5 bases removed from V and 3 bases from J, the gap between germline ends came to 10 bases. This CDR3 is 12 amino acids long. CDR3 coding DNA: TGCAGTGCTGGATACAGGGAAGAGACCCAGTACTTC. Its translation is CSAGYREETQYF.

The CDR3 spells CASSLGTDLGEQYF. The CDR3 region has the DNA TGTGCCAGCAGTTTGGGGACTGACCTGGGCGAGCAGTACTTC. The chain combines TRBV28 with TRBJ2-5; a possible D gene is TRBD2 (6 bases). Judging by the DNA end, TRBJ2-7 fits better; the J call may be wrong. The CDR3 spans 14 residues. The germline V gene encodes CDR1 MDHEN and CDR2 SYDVKM.

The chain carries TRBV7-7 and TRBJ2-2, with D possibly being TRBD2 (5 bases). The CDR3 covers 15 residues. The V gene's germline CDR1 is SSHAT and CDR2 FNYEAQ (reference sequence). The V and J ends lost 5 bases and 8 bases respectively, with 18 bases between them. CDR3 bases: TGTGCCAGCAGCCCAGCGGCGCTTACGCTGGGGGAGCTGTTTTTT. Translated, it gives CASSPAALTLGELFF. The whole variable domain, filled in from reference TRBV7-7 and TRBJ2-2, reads GAGVSQSPRYKVTKRGQDVTLRCDPISSHATLYWYQQALGQGPEFLTYFNYEAQPDKSGLPSDRFSAERPEGSISTLTIQRTEQRDSAMYRCASSPAALTLGELFFGEGSRLTVL.

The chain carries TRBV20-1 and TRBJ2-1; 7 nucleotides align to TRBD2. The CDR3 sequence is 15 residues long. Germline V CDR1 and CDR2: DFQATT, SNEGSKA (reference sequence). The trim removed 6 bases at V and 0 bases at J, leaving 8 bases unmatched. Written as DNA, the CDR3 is TGCAGTGCCCTTGGACGCGGGAGCTCCTACAATGAGCAGTTCTTC. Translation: CSALGRGSSYNEQFF.

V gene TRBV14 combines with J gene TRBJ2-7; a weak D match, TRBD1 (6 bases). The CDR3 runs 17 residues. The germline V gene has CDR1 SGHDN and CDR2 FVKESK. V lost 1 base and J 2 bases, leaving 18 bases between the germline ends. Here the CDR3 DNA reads TGTGCCAGCAGCCAAGTGACAGGCCGGGGATCCACCTACGAGCAGTACTTC. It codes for CASSQVTGRGSTYEQYF.

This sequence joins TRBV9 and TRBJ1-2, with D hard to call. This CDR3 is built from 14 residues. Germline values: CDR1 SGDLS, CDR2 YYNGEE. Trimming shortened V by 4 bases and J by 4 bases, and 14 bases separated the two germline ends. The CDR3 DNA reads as TGTGCCAGCAGCCCACGTGGGAGAATCTATGGCTACACCTTC. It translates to CASSPRGRIYGYTF.

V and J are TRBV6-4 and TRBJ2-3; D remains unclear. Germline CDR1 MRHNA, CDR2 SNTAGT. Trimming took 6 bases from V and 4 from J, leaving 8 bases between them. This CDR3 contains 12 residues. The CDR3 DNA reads TGTGCCAGCAGCTTTCCGGCAGATACGCAGTATTTT. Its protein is CASSFPADTQYF.

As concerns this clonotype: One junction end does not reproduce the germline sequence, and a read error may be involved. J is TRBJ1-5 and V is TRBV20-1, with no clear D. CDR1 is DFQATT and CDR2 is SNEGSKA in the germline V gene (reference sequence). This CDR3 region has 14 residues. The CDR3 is CSARAGRSKQPQHF. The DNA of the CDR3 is TGCAGTGCTAGGGCCGGACGGAGCAAACAGCCCCAGCATTTT.

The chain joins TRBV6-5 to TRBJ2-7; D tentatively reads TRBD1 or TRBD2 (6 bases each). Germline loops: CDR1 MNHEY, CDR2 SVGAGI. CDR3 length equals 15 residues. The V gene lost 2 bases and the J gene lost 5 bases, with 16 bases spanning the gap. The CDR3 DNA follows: TGTGCCAGCAGTTACGTACGTTGGGGGGCCCACGAGCAGTACTTC. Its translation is CASSYVRWGAHEQYF.

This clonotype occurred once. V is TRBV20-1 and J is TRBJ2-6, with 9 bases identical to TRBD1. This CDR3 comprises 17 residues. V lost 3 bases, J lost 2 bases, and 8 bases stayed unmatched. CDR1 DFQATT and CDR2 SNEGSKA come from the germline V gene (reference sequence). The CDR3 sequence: CSASHRGRGTGANVLTF. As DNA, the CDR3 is TGCAGTGCTAGCCACAGGGGGCGAGGGACTGGGGCCAACGTCCTGACTTTC.

CDR3 protein: CSASWQGRAYTF. The CDR3 DNA reads TGCAGTGCTAGTTGGCAGGGACGAGCCTACACCTTC. V is TRBV20-1 and J is TRBJ1-2; perhaps TRBD1 as D (5 bases). Germline-derived CDR1 and CDR2 are DFQATT and SNEGSKA (reference sequence). Trimming left V 3 bases short and J 10 bases short, with 15 bases between. CDR3 size: 12 residues.